This is a list of T cell receptor beta chains from one sample in a study of cytomegalovirus exposure and HLA in healthy donors. Sequenced by immunoSEQ multiplex PCR; TCRdb stores in-frame clones only, minus some. This table holds around 160,000 clones, 91% found once. The sample consisted of PBMCs. These receptors were obtained from a woman aged 18-29 years in good health and CMV-seropositive. Each CDR3 is given with its conserved first and last residue. Fields, in order: clone size, V gene, D gene, J gene, CDR3 protein, CDR3 DNA. The D gene is left open where the match is weak. Only part of the rows carry a size: once, few, many, or a class if the clone is expanded.

size: NA
V: TRBV11-3
D: NA
J: TRBJ2-2
CDR3: CASSPGTIRTGELFF
DNA: TGTGCCAGCAGCCCAGGGACAATCCGCACCGGGGAGCTGTTTTTT

size: few
V: TRBV7-6
D: TRBD1
J: TRBJ2-1
CDR3: CASSRTGGFSYNEQFF
DNA: TGTGCCAGCAGCCGCACAGGGGGGTTCTCCTACAATGAGCAGTTCTTC

size: once
V: TRBV27
D: TRBD1
J: TRBJ2-7
CDR3: CASSLSGGTGSSQYF
DNA: TGTGCCAGCAGTTTATCGGGGGGGACAGGGAGTTCTCAGTACTTC

size: NA
V: TRBV27
D: NA
J: TRBJ2-2
CDR3: CASGPLTGELFF
DNA: TGTGCCAGCGGGCCTCTCACCGGGGAGCTGTTTTTT

size: NA
V: TRBV29-1
D: TRBD2
J: TRBJ2-3
CDR3: CSVAVRLAGRTDTQYF
DNA: TGCAGCGTTGCCGTGCGACTAGCGGGACGCACAGATACGCAGTATTTT

size: NA
V: TRBV4-3
D: NA
J: TRBJ2-7
CDR3: CASSQALTEGSYEQYF
DNA: TGCGCCAGCAGCCAAGCCCTGACGGAGGGGAGCTACGAGCAGTACTTC

size: NA
V: TRBV7-4
D: NA
J: TRBJ1-2
CDR3: CASSPLPGTSYGYTF
DNA: TGTGCCAGCAGCCCCCTTCCCGGGACAAGCTATGGCTACACCTTC

size: once
V: TRBV6-5
D: TRBD1
J: TRBJ2-5
CDR3: CASSYGAGQGETQYF
DNA: TGTGCCAGCAGTTATGGGGCGGGACAGGGTGAGACCCAGTACTTC

size: NA
V: TRBV9
D: NA
J: TRBJ2-3
CDR3: CASSVGGLSTDTQYF
DNA: TGTGCCAGCAGCGTAGGTGGACTAAGCACAGATACGCAGTATTTT

size: NA
V: TRBV19
D: TRBD1
J: TRBJ1-2
CDR3: CASKSGGDYGYTF
DNA: TGTGCCAGCAAGTCAGGGGGCGACTATGGCTACACCTTC

size: NA
V: TRBV7-9
D: TRBD1
J: TRBJ1-1
CDR3: CASSSTTGTGATEAFF
DNA: TGTGCCAGCAGCTCGACAACCGGGACAGGGGCCACTGAAGCTTTCTTT

size: NA
V: TRBV6-4
D: NA
J: TRBJ2-1
CDR3: CASRLRGSSYNEQFF
DNA: TGTGCCAGCAGACTACGGGGGAGCTCCTACAATGAGCAGTTCTTC

size: NA
V: TRBV5-1
D: NA
J: TRBJ2-7
CDR3: CASSRYTGPGDEQYF
DNA: TGCGCCAGCAGCAGATACACAGGGCCCGGGGACGAGCAGTACTTC

size: NA
V: TRBV11-3
D: TRBD1
J: TRBJ2-1
CDR3: CASSLGTGVDEQFF
DNA: TGTGCCAGCAGCTTAGGGACAGGAGTGGATGAGCAGTTCTTC